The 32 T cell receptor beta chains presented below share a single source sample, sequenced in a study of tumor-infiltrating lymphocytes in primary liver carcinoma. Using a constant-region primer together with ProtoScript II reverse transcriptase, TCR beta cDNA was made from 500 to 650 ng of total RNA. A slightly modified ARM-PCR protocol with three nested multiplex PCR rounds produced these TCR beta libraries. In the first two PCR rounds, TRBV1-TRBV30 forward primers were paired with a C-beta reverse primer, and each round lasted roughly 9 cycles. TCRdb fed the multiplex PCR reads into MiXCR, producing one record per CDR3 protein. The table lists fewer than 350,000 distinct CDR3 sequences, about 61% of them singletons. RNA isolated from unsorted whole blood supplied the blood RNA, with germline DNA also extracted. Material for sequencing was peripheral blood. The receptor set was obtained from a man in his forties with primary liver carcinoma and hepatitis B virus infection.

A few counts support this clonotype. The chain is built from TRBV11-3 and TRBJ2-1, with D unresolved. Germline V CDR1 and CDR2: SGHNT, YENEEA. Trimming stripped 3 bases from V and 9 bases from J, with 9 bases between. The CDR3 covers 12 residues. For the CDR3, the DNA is TGTGCCAGCAGCTTGCATTCGGGTGAGCAGTTCTTC. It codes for CASSLHSGEQFF.

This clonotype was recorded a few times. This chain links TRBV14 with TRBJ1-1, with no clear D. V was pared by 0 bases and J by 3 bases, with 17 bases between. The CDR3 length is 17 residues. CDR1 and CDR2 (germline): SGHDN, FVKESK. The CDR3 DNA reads TGTGCCAGCAGCCAAGACCCACTGTGGGCCTCACACACTGAAGCTTTCTTT. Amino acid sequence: CASSQDPLWASHTEAFF.

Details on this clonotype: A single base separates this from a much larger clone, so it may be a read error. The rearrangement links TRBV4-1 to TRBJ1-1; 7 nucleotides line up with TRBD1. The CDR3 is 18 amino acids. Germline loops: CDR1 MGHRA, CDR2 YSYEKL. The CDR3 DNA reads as TGCGCCAGCAGCCGTCACCCGGGACAGCCTAATGTGGGCACTGATGCTTTCTTT. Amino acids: CASSRHPGQPNVGTDAFF.

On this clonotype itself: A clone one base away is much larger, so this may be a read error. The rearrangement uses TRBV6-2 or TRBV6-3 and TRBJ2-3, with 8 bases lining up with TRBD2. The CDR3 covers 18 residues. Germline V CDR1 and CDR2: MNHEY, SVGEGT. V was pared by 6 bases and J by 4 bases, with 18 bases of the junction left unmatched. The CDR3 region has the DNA TGTGCCAGCAGCCCCGGGAATAGCGGGATCACGGGGGCAGATACGCAGTATTTT. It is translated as CASSPGNSGITGADTQYF.

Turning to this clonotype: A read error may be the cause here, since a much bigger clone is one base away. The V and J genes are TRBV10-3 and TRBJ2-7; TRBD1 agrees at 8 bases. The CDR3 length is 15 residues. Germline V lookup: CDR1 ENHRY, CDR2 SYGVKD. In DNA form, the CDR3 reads TGTGCCATCAGTGACCTCGGACAGGGAACCTACAAGCAGTACTTC. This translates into CAISDLGQGTYKQYF.

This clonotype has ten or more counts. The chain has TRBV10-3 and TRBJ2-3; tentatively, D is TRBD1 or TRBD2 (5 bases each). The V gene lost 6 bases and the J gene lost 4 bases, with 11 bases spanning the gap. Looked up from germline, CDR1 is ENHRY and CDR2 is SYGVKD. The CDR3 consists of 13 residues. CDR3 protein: CAIRGELPDTQYF. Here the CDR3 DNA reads TGTGCCATCAGGGGGGAGTTACCAGATACGCAGTATTTT.

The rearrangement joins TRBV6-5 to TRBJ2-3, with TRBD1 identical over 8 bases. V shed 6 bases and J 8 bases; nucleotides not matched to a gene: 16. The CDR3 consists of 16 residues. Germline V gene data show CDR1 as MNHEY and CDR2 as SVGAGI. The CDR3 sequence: CASSSVPGGGSGTQYF. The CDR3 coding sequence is TGTGCCAGCAGCTCAGTCCCAGGGGGCGGATCAGGTACGCAGTATTTT.

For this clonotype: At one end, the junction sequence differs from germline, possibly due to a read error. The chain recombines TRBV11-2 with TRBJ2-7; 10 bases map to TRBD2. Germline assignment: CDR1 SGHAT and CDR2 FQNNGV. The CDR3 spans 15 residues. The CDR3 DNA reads TGTACCAGCAGCTTAGAAGCGGGAGGGCCGAAGGAGCAGTACTTC. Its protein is CTSSLEAGGPKEQYF.

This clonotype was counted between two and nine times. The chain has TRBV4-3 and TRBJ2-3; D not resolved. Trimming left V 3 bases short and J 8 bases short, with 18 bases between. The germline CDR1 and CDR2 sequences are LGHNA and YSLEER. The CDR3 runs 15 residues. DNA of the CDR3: TGCGCCAGCAGCCAGACGACCGTGCAGGTAGGTACGCAGTATTTT. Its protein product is CASSQTTVQVGTQYF.

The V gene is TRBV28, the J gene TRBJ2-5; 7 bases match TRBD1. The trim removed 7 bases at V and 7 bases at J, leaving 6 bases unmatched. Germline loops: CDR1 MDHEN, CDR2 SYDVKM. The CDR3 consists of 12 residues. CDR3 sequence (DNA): TGTGCCAGCAAATTAGGGGGCGGGACCCAGTACTTC. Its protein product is CASKLGGGTQYF.

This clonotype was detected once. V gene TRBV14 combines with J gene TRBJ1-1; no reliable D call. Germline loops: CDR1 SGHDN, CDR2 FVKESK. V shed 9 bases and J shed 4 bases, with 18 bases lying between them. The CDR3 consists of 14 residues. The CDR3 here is CASRPREGSTEAFF. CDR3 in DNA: TGTGCCAGTAGGCCCCGGGAGGGAAGCACTGAAGCTTTCTTT.

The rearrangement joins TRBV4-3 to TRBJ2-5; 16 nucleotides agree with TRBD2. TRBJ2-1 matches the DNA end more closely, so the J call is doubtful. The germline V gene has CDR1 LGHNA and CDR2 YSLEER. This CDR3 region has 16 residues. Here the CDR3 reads CANSQGGTSGGETQFF. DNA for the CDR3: TGCGCAAACAGCCAAGGCGGGACTAGCGGGGGGGAGACCCAGTTCTTC.

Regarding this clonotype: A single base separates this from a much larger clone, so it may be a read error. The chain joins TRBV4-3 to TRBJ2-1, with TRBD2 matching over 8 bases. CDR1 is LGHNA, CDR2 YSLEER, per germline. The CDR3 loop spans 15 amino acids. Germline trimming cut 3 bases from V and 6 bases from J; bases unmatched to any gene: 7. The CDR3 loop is CASSHREGRFNEQFF. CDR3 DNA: TGCGCCAGCAGCCATCGGGAGGGCCGATTCAATGAGCAGTTCTTC.

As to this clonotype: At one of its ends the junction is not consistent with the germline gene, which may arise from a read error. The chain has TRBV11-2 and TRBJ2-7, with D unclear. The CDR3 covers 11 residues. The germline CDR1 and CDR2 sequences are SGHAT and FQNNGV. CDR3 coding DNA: TGTGCCAGAAGCCACTCCCACGAGCAGTACTTC. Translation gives CARSHSHEQYF.

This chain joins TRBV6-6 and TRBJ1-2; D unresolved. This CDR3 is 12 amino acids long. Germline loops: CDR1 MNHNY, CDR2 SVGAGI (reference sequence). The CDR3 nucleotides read TGTGTCACATACTTCGGGTCCTATGGCTACACCTTC. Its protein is CVTYFGSYGYTF.

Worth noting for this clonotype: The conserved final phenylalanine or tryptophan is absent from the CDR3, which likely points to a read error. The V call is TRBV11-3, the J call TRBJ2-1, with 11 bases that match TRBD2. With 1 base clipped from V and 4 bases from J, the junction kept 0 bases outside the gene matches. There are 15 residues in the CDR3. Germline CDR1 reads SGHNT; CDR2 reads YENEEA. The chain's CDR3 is CASSLVAGGYNEQFL. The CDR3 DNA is TGTGCCAGCAGCTTAGTAGCGGGAGGGTACAATGAGCAGTTCCTC.

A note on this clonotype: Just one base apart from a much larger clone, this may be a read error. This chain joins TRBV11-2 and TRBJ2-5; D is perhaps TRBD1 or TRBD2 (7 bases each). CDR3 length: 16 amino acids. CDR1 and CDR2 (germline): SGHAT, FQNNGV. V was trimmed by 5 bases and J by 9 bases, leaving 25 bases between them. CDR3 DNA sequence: TGTGCCAGCAGCCTTAAGGCAGGGGGAGGGCCGGAGCCCCAGTACTTC. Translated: CASSLKAGGGPEPQYF.

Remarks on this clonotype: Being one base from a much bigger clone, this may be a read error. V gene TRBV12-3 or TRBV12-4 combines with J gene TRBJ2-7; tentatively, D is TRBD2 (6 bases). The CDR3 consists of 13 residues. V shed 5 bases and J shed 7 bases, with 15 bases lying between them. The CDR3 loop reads CASSEGTLGEQYF. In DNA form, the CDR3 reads TGTGCCAGCAGTGAGGGGACTCTGGGTGAGCAGTACTTC.

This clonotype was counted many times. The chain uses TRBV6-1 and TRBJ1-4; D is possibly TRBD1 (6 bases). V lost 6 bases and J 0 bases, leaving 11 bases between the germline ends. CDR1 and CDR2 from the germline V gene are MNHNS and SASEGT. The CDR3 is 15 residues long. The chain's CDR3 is CASRTGSATNEKLFF. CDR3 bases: TGTGCCAGCAGAACAGGGTCGGCAACTAATGAAAAACTGTTTTTT.

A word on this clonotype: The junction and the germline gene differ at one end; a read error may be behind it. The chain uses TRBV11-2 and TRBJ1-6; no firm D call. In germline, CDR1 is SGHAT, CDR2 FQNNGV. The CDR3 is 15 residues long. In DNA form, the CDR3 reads TGTGTCAGCAACCCGGAATTTGGCGAGAAATCACCCCTCCACTTT. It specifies CVSNPEFGEKSPLHF.

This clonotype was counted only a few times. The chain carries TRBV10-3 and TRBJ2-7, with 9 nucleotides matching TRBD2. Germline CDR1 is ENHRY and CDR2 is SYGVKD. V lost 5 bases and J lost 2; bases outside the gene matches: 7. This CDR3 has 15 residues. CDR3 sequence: CAISSPLAGTYEQYF. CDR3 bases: TGTGCCATCAGTAGTCCCCTAGCGGGAACCTACGAGCAGTACTTC.

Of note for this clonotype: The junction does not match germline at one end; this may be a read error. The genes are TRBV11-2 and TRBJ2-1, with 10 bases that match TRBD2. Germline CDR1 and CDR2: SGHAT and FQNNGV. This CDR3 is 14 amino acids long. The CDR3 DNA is TGTGCCAGAAGCCTAGCGGGAGTCTCCAATGAGCAATTCTTC. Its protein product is CARSLAGVSNEQFF.

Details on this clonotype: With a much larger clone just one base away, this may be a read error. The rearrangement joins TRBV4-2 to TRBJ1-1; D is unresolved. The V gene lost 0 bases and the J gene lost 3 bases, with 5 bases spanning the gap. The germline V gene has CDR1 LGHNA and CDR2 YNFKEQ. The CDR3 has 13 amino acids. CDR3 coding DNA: TGTGCCAGCAGCCAAGATGGGCACACTGAAGCTTTCTTT. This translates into CASSQDGHTEAFF.

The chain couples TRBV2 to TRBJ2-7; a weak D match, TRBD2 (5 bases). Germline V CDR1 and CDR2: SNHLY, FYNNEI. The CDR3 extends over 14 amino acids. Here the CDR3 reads CASIPAARSYEQYF. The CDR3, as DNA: TGTGCTTCGATCCCAGCGGCGAGATCCTACGAGCAGTACTTC.

In DNA form, the CDR3 reads TGTGCCATCTCGGACAGGGGAATTGAGCAGTACTTC. Its translation: CAISDRGIEQYF. The chain recombines TRBV28 with TRBJ2-7; TRBD1 agrees at 9 bases. The CDR3 sequence is 12 residues long. V was pared by 10 bases and J by 7 bases, with 8 bases of the junction left unmatched. Per germline, CDR1 MDHEN and CDR2 SYDVKM.

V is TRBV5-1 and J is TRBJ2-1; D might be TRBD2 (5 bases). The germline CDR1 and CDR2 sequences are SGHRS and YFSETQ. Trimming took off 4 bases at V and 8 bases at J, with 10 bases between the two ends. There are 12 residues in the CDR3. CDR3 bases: TGCGCCAGCAGCCTCGGGCGGGATGAGCAGTTCTTC. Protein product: CASSLGRDEQFF.

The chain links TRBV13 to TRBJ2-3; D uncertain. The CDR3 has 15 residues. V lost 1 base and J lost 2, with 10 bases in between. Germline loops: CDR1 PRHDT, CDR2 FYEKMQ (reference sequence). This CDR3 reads CASSLEVDFTDTQYF. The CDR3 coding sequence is TGTGCCAGCAGCTTAGAAGTGGATTTCACAGATACGCAGTATTTT.

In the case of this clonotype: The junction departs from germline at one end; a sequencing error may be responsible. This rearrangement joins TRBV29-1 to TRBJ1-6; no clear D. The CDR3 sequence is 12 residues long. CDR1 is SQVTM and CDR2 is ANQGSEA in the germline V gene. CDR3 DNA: TGCAGCGTTGCTCAGTATAATTCACACCTCCACTTT. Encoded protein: CSVAQYNSHLHF.

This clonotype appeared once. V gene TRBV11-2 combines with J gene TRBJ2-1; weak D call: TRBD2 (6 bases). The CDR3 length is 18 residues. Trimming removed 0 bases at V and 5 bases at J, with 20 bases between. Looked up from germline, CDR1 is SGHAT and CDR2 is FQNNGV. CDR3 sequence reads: CASSLDRGRDWRDNEQFF. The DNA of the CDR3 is TGTGCCAGCAGCTTAGATAGAGGACGGGACTGGAGGGACAATGAGCAGTTCTTC.

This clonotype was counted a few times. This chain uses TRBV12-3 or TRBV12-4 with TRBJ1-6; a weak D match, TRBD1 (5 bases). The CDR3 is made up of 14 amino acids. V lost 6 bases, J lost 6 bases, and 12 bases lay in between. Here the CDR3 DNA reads TGTGCCAGCAGGCCGGGACGGGCTAATTCACCCCTCCACTTT. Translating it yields CASRPGRANSPLHF.

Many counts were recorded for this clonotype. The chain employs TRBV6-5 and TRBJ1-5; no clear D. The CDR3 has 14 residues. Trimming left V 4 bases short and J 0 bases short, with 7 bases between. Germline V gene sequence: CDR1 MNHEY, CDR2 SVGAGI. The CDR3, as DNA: TGTGCCAGCAGTTCCTCCTATAGCAATCAGCCCCAGCATTTT. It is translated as CASSSSYSNQPQHF.

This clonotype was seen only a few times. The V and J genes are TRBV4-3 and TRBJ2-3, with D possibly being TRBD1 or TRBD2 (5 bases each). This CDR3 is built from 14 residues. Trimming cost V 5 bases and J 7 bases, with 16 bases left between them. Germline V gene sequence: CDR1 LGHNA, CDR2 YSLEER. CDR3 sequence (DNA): TGCGCCAGCAGCACCCTCGGGGCGCCCTATACGCAGTATTTT. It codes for CASSTLGAPYTQYF.